The clone carrying this T cell receptor beta chain was counted between two and nine times. Its antigen is not identified. Germline values: CDR1 SGHNT, CDR2 YYREEE (reference sequence). The CDR3 covers 17 residues. The V end was cut by 1 base, the J end by 0 bases, with 16 bases between. This sample is drawn from a study of cytotoxic CD8 clonotypes in ibrutinib-treated CLL. Clones were sequenced by immunoSEQ multiplex PCR, and TCRdb holds only the in-frame ones, with some missing. The sample consists of some 350,000 clones, over 60% of them appearing once. Cryopreserved PBMCs provided 2 to 2.5 micrograms of genomic DNA for the TCR beta libraries. Study-wide points: Contraction or stability on treatment characterized the public clonotypes, which were uncommon. Baseline clonality was higher than in age-matched healthy donors and moved in step with circulating CD8+ T-cell counts. Clonality increased at ibrutinib response and stayed stable in sustained remission. At progression, however, it fell back toward baseline.

Sequences were derived from PBMCs, sampled after 36 months of ibrutinib treatment. The sequence was collected from a human donor with chronic lymphocytic leukemia. The chain recombines TRBV5-4 with TRBJ1-1; D might be TRBD1 (6 bases). The CDR3 sequence is CASSLIRGVSLNTEAFF. For the CDR3, the DNA is TGTGCCAGCAGCTTGATTAGGGGGGTGTCGTTGAACACTGAAGCTTTCTTT.